A single T cell receptor (beta chain) is shown here with its context. The sample originates from a study of CD8 T cells in Susac syndrome. The germline V gene has CDR1 SGHVS and CDR2 FQNEAQ. The V end lost 5 bases, the J end lost 3 bases, and 17 bases lay between the germline ends. The length of the CDR3 is 16 residues. RNA amounts of 0.5 to 1 ug underwent reverse transcription with random hexamers. MiXCR, applied by TCRdb to the immunoSEQ multiplex PCR reads, yields one record per CDR3 protein. There are roughly 300,000 distinct CDR3 sequences in the sample; approximately 81% occur only once, and around 0.11% lies in the top ten.

Specimen: CD8+ T cells from PBMCs. The receptor comes from a human donor with multiple sclerosis. This rearrangement joins TRBV7-8 to TRBJ1-5; tentative D call: TRBD1 (5 bases). CDR3 bases: TGTGCCAGCAGCCTAAACCTCGGGACCCTCAATCAGCCCCAGCATTTT. It encodes CASSLNLGTLNQPQHF.